This TCR beta chain was captured in a study of blood T cell repertoires in COVID-19. Data came from immunoSEQ multiplex PCR; TCRdb stores just in-frame clones and leaves some out. Of some 260,000 clones listed, about 90% are singletons. V lost 3 bases and J lost 7; bases outside the gene matches: 4. Germline loops: CDR1 LNHDA, CDR2 SQIVND (reference sequence). The CDR3 consists of 14 residues. This TCR was recovered from a woman in her 30s with acute COVID-19. This chain connects TRBV19 to TRBJ2-2; 8 bases are shared with TRBD2. Sample: PBMCs or T cells enriched from blood (not recorded which). The CDR3 DNA reads TGTGCCAGTAGTATGACTAGCGCATACGGGGAGCTGTTTTTT. Protein: CASSMTSAYGELFF.